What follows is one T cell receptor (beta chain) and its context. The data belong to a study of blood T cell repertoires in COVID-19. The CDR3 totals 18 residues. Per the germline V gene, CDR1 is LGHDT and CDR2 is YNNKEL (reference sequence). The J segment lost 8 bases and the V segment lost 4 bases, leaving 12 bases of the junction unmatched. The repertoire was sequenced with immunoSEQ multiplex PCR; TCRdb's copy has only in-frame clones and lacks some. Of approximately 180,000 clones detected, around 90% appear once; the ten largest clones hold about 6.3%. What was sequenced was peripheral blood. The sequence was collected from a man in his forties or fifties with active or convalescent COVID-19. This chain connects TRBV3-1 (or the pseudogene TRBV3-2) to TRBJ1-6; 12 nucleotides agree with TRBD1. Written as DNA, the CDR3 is TGTGCCAGCAGCCCGCTCATTCGGGGACAGGGGGCTTATTCACCCCTCCACTTT. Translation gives CASSPLIRGQGAYSPLHF.